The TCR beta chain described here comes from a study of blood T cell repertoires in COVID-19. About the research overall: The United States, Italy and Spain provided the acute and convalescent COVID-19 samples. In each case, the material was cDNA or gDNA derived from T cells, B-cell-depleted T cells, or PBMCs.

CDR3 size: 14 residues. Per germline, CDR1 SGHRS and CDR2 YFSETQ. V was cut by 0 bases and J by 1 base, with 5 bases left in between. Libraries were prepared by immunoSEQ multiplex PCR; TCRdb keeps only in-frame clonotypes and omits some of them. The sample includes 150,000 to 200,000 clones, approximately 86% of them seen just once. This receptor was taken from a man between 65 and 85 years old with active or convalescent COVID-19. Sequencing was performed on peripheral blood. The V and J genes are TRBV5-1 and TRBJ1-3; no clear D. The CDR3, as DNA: TGCGCCAGCAGCTTGGAGAGTTCTGGAAACACCATATATTTT. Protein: CASSLESSGNTIYF. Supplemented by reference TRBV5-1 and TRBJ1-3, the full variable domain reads KAGVTQTPRYLIKTRGQQVTLSCSPISGHRSVSWYQQTPGQGLQFLFEYFSETQRNKGNFPGRFSGRQFSNSRSEMNVSTLELGDSALYLCASSLESSGNTIYFGEGSWLTVV.